These T cell receptor beta chains were read from a single sample in a study of blood T cell repertoires in COVID-19. Method: immunoSEQ multiplex PCR; TCRdb's copy keeps in-frame clones and lacks some. Of about 120,000 clones listed, roughly 88% are singletons. Sequenced: peripheral blood. The receptors come from a woman aged 65 to 85 with acute or convalescent COVID-19. Both conserved end residues are trimmed from each CDR3. Part of the rows lack a size; the others show once, few, many or a class for expanded clones.

J,V,size,CDR3
TRBJ2-5,TRBV29-1,NA,SVGLADKETQY
TRBJ2-1,TRBV6-1,NA,ASSEVGTSGRAGGNEQF
TRBJ1-1,TRBV2,few,ASRDSTREAF
TRBJ2-1,TRBV4-1,NA,ASSQEVGLAGVNEQF
TRBJ1-5,TRBV6-1,NA,ASSEIWGTGRGQPQH
TRBJ2-7,TRBV28,NA,ASSAGYRYEQY
TRBJ1-2,TRBV7-9,NA,ASSFFTNYGYT
TRBJ2-7,TRBV11-2,few,ASSFDRDRGLEQY
TRBJ1-1,TRBV6-5,NA,ASRRAGRSTEAF
TRBJ2-3,TRBV5-1,NA,ASRISGRTDTQY
TRBJ2-5,TRBV2,once,ASSPEAGEQETQY
TRBJ1-2,TRBV10-1,NA,AIRDRGHGYT
TRBJ1-1,TRBV19,NA,ASSGGLSNTEAF
TRBJ2-1,TRBV11-2,NA,ASSFGGGAGNEQF
TRBJ1-2,TRBV19,NA,ASTPDPTYGYT
TRBJ2-7,TRBV3-1/TRBV3-2,NA,ASSQDSAGGREQY
TRBJ1-2,TRBV3-1/TRBV3-2,NA,ASSQDLARPGDYGYT
TRBJ2-7,TRBV5-4,NA,ASSGLAGEQY
TRBJ2-1,TRBV5-1,NA,ASSWERGDYNEQF